The next 7 T cell receptor beta chains were all read from a single sample in a study of blood T cells in healthy people across ages. PCR was performed a second time for about 7 to 12 cycles using a sample-barcoded 5' primer and a J-beta primer mix. In TCRdb, the 5' RACE reads were re-called with MiXCR into one record per CDR3 protein. The data contain some 890,000 distinct CDR3 sequences, about 29% of them singletons. These records were also assigned to another study, of T cells of mothers and their children.

Sequencing was done on a sample of blood. These receptor sequences come from a woman aged 40 to 55 in good health.

This clonotype was observed many times. V usage is TRBV29-1 and J usage is TRBJ2-7; D possibly matches TRBD1 or TRBD2 (5 bases each). V lost 6 bases and J 3 bases, leaving 18 bases between the germline ends. This CDR3 comprises 14 residues. CDR1 and CDR2 from the germline V gene are SQVTM and ANQGSEA. CDR3 in DNA: TGCAGCGTGGCTACCGGGACCTCTATCTACGAGCAGTACTTC. It specifies CSVATGTSIYEQYF.

The gene calls are TRBV28 and TRBJ2-5; D unclear. This CDR3 contains 16 residues. The germline V gene encodes CDR1 MDHEN and CDR2 SYDVKM. The V end was cut by 5 bases, the J end by 5 bases, with 21 bases between. The CDR3 bases are TGTGCCAGCAGTCCCCCCAGGCGAAGGGCTCCGGAGACCCAGTACTTC. It is translated as CASSPPRRRAPETQYF.

The sample holds a few counts of this clonotype. The genes are TRBV29-1 and TRBJ2-6, with TRBD2 as a possible D gene (5 bases). CDR3 length equals 17 residues. The V end was cut by 2 bases, the J end by 0 bases, with 14 bases between. The germline CDR1 and CDR2 sequences are SQVTM and ANQGSEA. The CDR3 DNA follows: TGCAGCGTTGAAACATTGGGAACTAGCTCTGGGGCCAACGTCCTGACTTTC. Amino acid sequence: CSVETLGTSSGANVLTF.

For this clonotype: This could be a read error, since a much larger clone is one nucleotide away. The CDR3 nucleotides are TGTGCCAGCAGCATAACTAGCGGGGGACCCTACGAGCAGTTCTTC. Translating it yields CASSITSGGPYEQFF. The chain recombines TRBV7-6 with TRBJ2-7; 11 bases fit TRBD2. The DNA end is a closer match to TRBJ2-1, so the J assignment may be wrong. The CDR3 contains 15 residues. Per the germline V gene, CDR1 is SGHVS and CDR2 is FNYEAQ.

This clonotype was picked up a small number of times. The chain links TRBV20-1 to TRBJ2-1, with 10 bases lining up with TRBD2. Germline trimming cut 5 bases from V and 9 bases from J; bases unmatched to any gene: 10. This CDR3 spans 14 amino acids. Germline V gene data show CDR1 as DFQATT and CDR2 as SNEGSKA (reference sequence). The CDR3 nucleotides read TGCAGTGCTGGGACTAGCGAGGCCTACGCTGAGCAGTTCTTC. Translating it yields CSAGTSEAYAEQFF.

This chain connects TRBV12-3 or TRBV12-4 to TRBJ2-1; TRBD1 is a possible D gene (6 bases). The V gene lost 6 bases and the J gene lost 0 bases, with 12 bases spanning the gap. This CDR3 is 15 amino acids long. The CDR3 here is CASRLRGYSYNEQFF. CDR3 nucleotide sequence: TGTGCCAGCAGGCTCAGGGGCTACTCCTACAATGAGCAGTTCTTC.

The gene calls are TRBV6-2 or TRBV6-3 and TRBJ2-6; D may be TRBD1 or TRBD2 (5 bases each). Germline lookup yields CDR1 MNHEY and CDR2 SVGEGT. The CDR3 length is 13 residues. Trimming stripped 10 bases from V and 4 bases from J, with 11 bases between. CDR3 sequence (DNA): TGTGCCACCCGGGACGGGGGGGCCAACGTCCTGACTTTC. As protein: CATRDGGANVLTF.